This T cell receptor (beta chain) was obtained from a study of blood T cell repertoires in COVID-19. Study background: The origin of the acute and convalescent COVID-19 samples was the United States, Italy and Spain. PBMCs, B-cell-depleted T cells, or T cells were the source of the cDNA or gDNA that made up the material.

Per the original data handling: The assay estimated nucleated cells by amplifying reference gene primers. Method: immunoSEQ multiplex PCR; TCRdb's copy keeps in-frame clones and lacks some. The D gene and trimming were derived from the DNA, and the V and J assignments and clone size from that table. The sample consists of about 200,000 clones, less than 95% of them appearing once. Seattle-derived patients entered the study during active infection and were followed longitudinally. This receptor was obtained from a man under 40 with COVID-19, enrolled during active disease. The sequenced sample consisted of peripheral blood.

CDR3 protein: CASREQGPQHF. CDR3 sequence (DNA): TGTGCCAGCAGGGAGCAAGGGCCCCAGCATTTT. The gene calls are TRBV6-5 and TRBJ1-5; D is uncertain. The V end lost 6 bases, the J end lost 9 bases, and 9 bases lay between the germline ends. CDR3 size: 11 residues. Germline loops: CDR1 MNHEY, CDR2 SVGAGI.